This TCR beta chain was captured by sequencing in a study of T cell responses to AZD1222 COVID-19 vaccine. Concerning this clone: Its antigen is currently unknown.

Method: immunoSEQ multiplex PCR; TCRdb's copy keeps in-frame clones and lacks some. This sample has more than 150,000 clones, with around nine tenths found just once. V was shortened by 1 base and J by 9 bases, with 7 bases between the two germline ends. Germline CDR1 reads LGHNA; CDR2 reads YNFKEQ. This CDR3 has 12 residues. Whole-study findings and limits: Across the whole spike, CD4 TCRs peaked at regions 160-218 and 743-854. Spike-specific TCR breadth and depth grew following two AZD1222 doses. Close to half of all spike-specific TCRs reportedly target regions of the variants that are unmutated.

The V gene is TRBV4-2, the J gene TRBJ2-1; D unclear. Material: peripheral blood, obtained 28 days after the second AZD1222 dose. The sequence derives from an adult who received the AZD1222 COVID-19 vaccine. The CDR3 loop is CASSQGGGEQFF. The CDR3 DNA sequence: TGTGCCAGCAGCCAAGGAGGTGGTGAGCAGTTCTTC.